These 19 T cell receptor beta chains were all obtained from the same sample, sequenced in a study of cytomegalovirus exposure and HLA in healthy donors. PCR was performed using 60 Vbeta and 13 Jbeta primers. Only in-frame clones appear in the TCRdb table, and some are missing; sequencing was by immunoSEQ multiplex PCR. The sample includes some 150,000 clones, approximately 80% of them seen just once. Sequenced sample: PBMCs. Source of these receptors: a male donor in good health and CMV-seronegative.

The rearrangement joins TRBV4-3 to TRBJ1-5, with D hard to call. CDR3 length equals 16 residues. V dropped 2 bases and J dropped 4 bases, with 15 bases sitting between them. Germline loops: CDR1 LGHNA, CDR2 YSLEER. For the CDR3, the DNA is TGCGCCAGCAGCCAAAATCGGGGTTCTGGGAATCAGCCCCAGCATTTT. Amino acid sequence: CASSQNRGSGNQPQHF.

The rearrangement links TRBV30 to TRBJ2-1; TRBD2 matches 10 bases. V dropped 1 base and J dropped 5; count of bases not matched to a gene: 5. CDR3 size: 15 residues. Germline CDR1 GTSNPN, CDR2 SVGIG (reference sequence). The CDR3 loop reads CAWSERGGYDNEQFF. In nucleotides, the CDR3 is TGTGCCTGGAGTGAGCGGGGGGGCTATGACAATGAGCAGTTCTTC.

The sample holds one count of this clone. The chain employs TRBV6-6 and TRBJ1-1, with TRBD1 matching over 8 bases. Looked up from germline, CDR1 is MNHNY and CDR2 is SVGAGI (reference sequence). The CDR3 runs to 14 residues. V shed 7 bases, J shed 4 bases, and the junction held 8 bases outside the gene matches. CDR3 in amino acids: CASTLTGEGTEAFF. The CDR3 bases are TGTGCCAGCACCCTGACAGGGGAAGGCACTGAAGCTTTCTTT.

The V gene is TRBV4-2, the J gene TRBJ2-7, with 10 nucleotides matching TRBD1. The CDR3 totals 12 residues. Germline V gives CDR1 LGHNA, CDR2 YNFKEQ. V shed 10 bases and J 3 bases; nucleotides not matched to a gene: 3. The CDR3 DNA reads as TGTGCCACCCGGACAGGGGGCTACGAGCAGTACTTC. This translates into CATRTGGYEQYF.

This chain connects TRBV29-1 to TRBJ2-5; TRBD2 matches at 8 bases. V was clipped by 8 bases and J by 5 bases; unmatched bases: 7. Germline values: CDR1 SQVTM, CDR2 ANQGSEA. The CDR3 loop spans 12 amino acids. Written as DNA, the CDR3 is TGCAGCCTTAGCGGGGCGGGGGAGACCCAGTACTTC. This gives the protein CSLSGAGETQYF.

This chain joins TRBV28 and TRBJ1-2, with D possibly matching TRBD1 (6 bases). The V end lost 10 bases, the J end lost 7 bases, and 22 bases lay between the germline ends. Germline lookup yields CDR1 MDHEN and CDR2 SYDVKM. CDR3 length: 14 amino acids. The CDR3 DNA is TGTGCCACCCCGTCTCCGGGGGGCGCAGCTGGCTACACCTTC. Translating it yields CATPSPGGAAGYTF.

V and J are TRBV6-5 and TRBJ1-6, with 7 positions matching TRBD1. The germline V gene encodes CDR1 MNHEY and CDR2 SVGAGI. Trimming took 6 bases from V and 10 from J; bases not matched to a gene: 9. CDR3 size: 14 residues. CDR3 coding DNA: TGTGCCAGCAGCGGGCGCGGAGGGGGCTCACCCCTCCACTTT. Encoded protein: CASSGRGGGSPLHF.

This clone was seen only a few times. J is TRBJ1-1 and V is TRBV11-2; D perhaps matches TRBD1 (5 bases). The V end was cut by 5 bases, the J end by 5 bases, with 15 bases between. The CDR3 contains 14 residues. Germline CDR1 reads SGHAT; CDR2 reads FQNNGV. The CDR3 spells CASSHTGLRTEAFF. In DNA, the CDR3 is TGTGCCAGCAGCCATACAGGCCTTCGGACTGAAGCTTTCTTT.

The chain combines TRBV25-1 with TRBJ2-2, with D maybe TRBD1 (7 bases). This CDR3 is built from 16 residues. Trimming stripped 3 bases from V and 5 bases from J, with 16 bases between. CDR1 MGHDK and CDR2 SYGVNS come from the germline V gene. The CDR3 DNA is TGTGCCAGCAGTGAGAGAGGAGGGGGCAGAACCGGGGAGCTGTTTTTT. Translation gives CASSERGGGRTGELFF.

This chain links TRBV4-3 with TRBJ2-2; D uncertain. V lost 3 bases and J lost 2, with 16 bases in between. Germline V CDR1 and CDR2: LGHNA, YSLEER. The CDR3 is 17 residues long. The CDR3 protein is CASSHQIVVRNTGELFF. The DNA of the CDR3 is TGCGCCAGCAGCCACCAAATAGTTGTACGAAACACCGGGGAGCTGTTTTTT.

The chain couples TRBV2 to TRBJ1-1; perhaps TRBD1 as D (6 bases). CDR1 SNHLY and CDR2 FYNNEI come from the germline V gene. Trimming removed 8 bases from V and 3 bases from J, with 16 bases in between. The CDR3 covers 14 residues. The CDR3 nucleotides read TGTGCCAGCGGACCGGACAGACAATACACTGAAGCTTTCTTT. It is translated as CASGPDRQYTEAFF.

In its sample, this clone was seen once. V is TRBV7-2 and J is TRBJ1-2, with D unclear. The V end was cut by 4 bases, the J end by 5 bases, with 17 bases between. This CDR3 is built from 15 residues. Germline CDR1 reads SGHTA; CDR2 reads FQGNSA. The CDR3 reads CASSYHLGSGYGYTF. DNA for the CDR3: TGTGCCAGCAGCTACCATCTCGGGAGTGGTTATGGCTACACCTTC.

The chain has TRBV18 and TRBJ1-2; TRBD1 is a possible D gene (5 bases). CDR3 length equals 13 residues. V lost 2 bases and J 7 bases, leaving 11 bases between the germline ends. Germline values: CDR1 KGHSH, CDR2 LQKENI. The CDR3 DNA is TGTGCCAGCTCACCAGAGGGGAGGGCTGGCTACACCTTC. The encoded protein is CASSPEGRAGYTF.

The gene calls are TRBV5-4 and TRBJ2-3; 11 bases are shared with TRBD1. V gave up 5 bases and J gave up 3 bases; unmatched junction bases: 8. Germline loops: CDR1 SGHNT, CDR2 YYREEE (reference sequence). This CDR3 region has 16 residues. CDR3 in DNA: TGTGCCAGCAGGGAGGGGGGACAGGGGGGAACAGATACGCAGTATTTT. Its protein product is CASREGGQGGTDTQYF.

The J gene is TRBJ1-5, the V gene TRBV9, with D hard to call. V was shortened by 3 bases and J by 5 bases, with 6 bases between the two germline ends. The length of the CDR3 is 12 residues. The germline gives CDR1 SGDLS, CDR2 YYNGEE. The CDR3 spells CASSGGDQPQHF. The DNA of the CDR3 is TGTGCCAGCAGCGGGGGAGATCAGCCCCAGCATTTT.

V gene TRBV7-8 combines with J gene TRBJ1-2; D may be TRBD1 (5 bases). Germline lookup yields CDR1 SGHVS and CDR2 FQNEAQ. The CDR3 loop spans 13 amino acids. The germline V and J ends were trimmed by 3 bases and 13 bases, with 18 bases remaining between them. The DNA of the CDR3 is TGTGCCAGCAGCTTGGGGGAGGGACTGGTAGCCACCTTC. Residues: CASSLGEGLVATF. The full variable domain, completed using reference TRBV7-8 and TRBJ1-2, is GAGVSQSPRYKVAKRGQDVALRCDPISGHVSLFWYQQALGQGPEFLTYFQNEAQLDKSGLPSDRFFAERPEGSVSTLKIQRTQQEDSAVYLCASSLGEGLVATFGSGTRLTVV.

The DNA for the CDR3 is TGTGCCAGCAGCCTCGACAGGTCGGCAGATACGCAGTATTTT. As protein: CASSLDRSADTQYF. The rearrangement uses TRBV7-9 and TRBJ2-3; D may be TRBD1 (6 bases). Looked up from germline, CDR1 is SEHNR and CDR2 is FQNEAQ (reference sequence). CDR3 length equals 14 residues. The V gene lost 5 bases and the J gene lost 4 bases, with 13 bases spanning the gap.

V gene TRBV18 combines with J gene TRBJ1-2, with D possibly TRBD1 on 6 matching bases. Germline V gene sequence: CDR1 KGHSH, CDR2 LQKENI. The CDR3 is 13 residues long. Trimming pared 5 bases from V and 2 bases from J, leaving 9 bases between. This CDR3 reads CASSTTGNYGYTF. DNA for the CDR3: TGTGCCAGCTCAACTACAGGGAACTATGGCTACACCTTC.

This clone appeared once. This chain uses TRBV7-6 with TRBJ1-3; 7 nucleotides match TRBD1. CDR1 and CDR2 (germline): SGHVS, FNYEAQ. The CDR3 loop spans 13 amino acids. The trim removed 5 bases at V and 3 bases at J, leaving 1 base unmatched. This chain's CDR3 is CASSGDSGNTIYF. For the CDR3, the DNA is TGTGCCAGCAGCGGGGACAGTGGAAACACCATATATTTT. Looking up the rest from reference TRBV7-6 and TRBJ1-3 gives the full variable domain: GAGVSQSPRYKVTKRGQDVALRCDPISGHVSLYWYRQALGQGPEFLTYFNYEAQQDKSGLPNDRFSAERPEGSISTLTIQRTEQRDSAMYRCASSGDSGNTIYFGEGSWLTVV.